This passage covers 10 T cell receptor beta chains from one sample sequenced in a study of cytomegalovirus exposure and HLA in healthy donors. This PCR relied on a set of 60 Vbeta primers and 13 Jbeta primers. The data were produced by immunoSEQ multiplex PCR, yet TCRdb's version contains in-frame clones alone and is incomplete. This sample has about 180,000 clones, with about 84% found just once. The specimen sequenced was PBMCs. The origin of the receptors is a man between 18 and 35 years old in good health and CMV-seronegative.

CDR3 sequence (DNA): TGTGCCAGCAGTTACTCGATCCGGGAGACCCAGTACTTC. This gives the protein CASSYSIRETQYF. The rearrangement uses TRBV6-5 and TRBJ2-5; D unresolved. Germline CDR1 is MNHEY and CDR2 is SVGAGI. The CDR3 spans 13 residues. V gave up 0 bases and J gave up 5 bases, with 7 bases separating them.

The chain employs TRBV6-1 and TRBJ1-6; tentative D call: TRBD1 (6 bases). Trimming removed 3 bases from V and 4 bases from J, with 10 bases in between. The CDR3 is 15 amino acids. CDR1 is MNHNS and CDR2 is SASEGT in the germline V gene. The CDR3 DNA reads as TGTGCCAGCAGTGAGGGGACACTTTATAATTCACCCCTCCACTTT. Amino acid sequence: CASSEGTLYNSPLHF.

The genes are TRBV28 and TRBJ2-1; TRBD1 agrees at 10 bases. This CDR3 is 15 amino acids long. The germline V gene has CDR1 MDHEN and CDR2 SYDVKM. After removal of 4 bases from V and 4 bases from J, the junction contained 4 bases not matched to a gene. DNA of the CDR3: TGTGCCAGCAGTTCGGGACAGGGGCCATACAATGAGCAGTTCTTC. Its protein is CASSSGQGPYNEQFF.

The chain joins TRBV7-2 to TRBJ1-2; a possible D gene is TRBD1 (5 bases). V lost 5 bases and J 3 bases, leaving 16 bases between the germline ends. Germline values: CDR1 SGHTA, CDR2 FQGNSA. This CDR3 is built from 15 residues. Here the CDR3 DNA reads TGTGCCAGCAGCCAAACAGGTGGAGCTCACTATGGCTACACCTTC. Protein: CASSQTGGAHYGYTF.

V usage is TRBV5-1 and J usage is TRBJ1-2, with TRBD1 identical over 8 bases. Looked up from germline, CDR1 is SGHRS and CDR2 is YFSETQ. V shed 0 bases, J shed 4 bases, and the junction held 20 bases outside the gene matches. There are 20 residues in the CDR3. The CDR3 DNA sequence: TGCGCCAGCAGCTTGGCCGCCGATTACTCGGACAGGGCGTTTGGCTATGGCTACACCTTC. This gives the protein CASSLAADYSDRAFGYGYTF.

The chain combines TRBV7-2 with TRBJ2-1; 9 bases map to TRBD1. Unmatched junction bases numbered 10, after V lost 5 bases and J lost 2 bases. Per the germline V gene, CDR1 is SGHTA and CDR2 is FQGNSA. The CDR3 runs to 17 residues. The DNA for the CDR3 is TGTGCCAGCAGCCAATACTCCGGGACAGGGACCTACAATGAGCAGTTCTTC. Protein sequence: CASSQYSGTGTYNEQFF.

This chain joins TRBV6-4 and TRBJ2-3; 8 bases align to TRBD2. The J segment lost 5 bases and the V segment lost 3 bases, leaving 4 bases of the junction unmatched. CDR1 is MRHNA, CDR2 SNTAGT, per germline. This CDR3 is 14 amino acids long. CDR3 region: CASSETGGQDTQYF. In DNA, the CDR3 is TGTGCCAGCAGTGAAACGGGGGGGCAAGATACGCAGTATTTT.

The CDR3 loop reads CASSQDHNPLRNTGELFF. The CDR3 DNA sequence: TGCGCCAGCAGCCAAGATCATAATCCCCTTAGAAACACCGGGGAGCTGTTTTTT. The chain joins TRBV4-3 to TRBJ2-2, with D hard to call. The length of the CDR3 is 18 residues. V lost 0 bases and J 2 bases, leaving 16 bases between the germline ends. CDR1 and CDR2 (germline): LGHNA, YSLEER.

The chain joins TRBV7-6 to TRBJ1-6, with 9 bases that match TRBD1. The CDR3 loop spans 17 amino acids. The V gene's germline CDR1 is SGHVS and CDR2 FNYEAQ. The V gene end was trimmed by 3 bases and the J gene end by 8 bases; junction bases not matched to a gene: 11. The CDR3 nucleotides are TGTGCCAGCAGCTTTACCGCGGGACAGGGAGAAGATTCACCCCTCCACTTT. It translates to CASSFTAGQGEDSPLHF.

This clone was observed once. The chain couples TRBV28 to TRBJ1-5; possibly TRBD1 for D (6 bases). Germline CDR1 MDHEN, CDR2 SYDVKM. This CDR3 is built from 14 residues. Trimming shortened V by 3 bases and J by 7 bases, and 13 bases separated the two germline ends. The CDR3 loop reads CASSFEGQGQPQHF. The CDR3 DNA follows: TGTGCCAGCAGTTTTGAGGGTCAGGGGCAGCCCCAGCATTTT.